These 27 T cell receptor beta chains were all obtained from the same sample, sequenced in a study of CD8 T cells in Susac syndrome. Roughly 0.45 to 1 ug RNA was reverse transcribed with random hexamers. MiXCR was run by TCRdb on the immunoSEQ multiplex PCR reads, yielding one entry per CDR3 protein. Of about 210,000 distinct CDR3 sequences in the sample, 95% are singletons; the top ten hold 0.095%. The sequenced sample consisted of CD4+ T cells from PBMCs. All receptors come from a human donor with multiple sclerosis.

The V and J genes are TRBV20-1 and TRBJ2-1, with 8 positions matching TRBD2. Germline-derived CDR1 and CDR2 are DFQATT and SNEGSKA (reference sequence). V lost 6 bases to trimming and J lost 1 base; unmatched junction nucleotides: 11. The CDR3 extends over 16 amino acids. CDR3 DNA: TGCAGTGCCACACCTTCTAGCGGGCTATCCTACAATGAGCAGTTCTTC. It is translated as CSATPSSGLSYNEQFF.

This sequence joins TRBV7-9 and TRBJ2-3; 10 bases line up with TRBD1. This CDR3 is 16 amino acids long. The germline CDR1 and CDR2 sequences are SEHNR and FQNEAQ (reference sequence). With V trimmed by 6 bases and J by 5 bases, 11 bases remained unmatched. For the CDR3, the DNA is TGTGCCAGCAGTCCCCCGGGACAGGGGAGGATAGATACGCAGTATTTT. This sequence encodes CASSPPGQGRIDTQYF. The full variable domain, in which reference TRBV7-9 and TRBJ2-3 provide the parts outside the CDR3, is DTGVSQNPRHKITKRGQNVTFRCDPISEHNRLYWYRQTLGQGPEFLTYFQNEAQLEKSRLLSDRFSAERPKGSFSTLEIQRTEQGDSAMYLCASSPPGQGRIDTQYFGPGTRLTVL.

The chain couples TRBV12-3 or TRBV12-4 to TRBJ1-1; D is possibly TRBD1 (5 bases). Trimming removed 1 base from V and 1 base from J, with 7 bases in between. The CDR3 length is 14 residues. The CDR3 DNA is TGTGCCAGCAGTTTAGTGCAGGGGAACACTGAAGCTTTCTTT. It encodes CASSLVQGNTEAFF.

The V and J genes are TRBV29-1 and TRBJ2-7, with 10 bases matching TRBD2. The CDR3 loop spans 13 amino acids. CDR1 is SQVTM and CDR2 is ANQGSEA in the germline V gene. Trimming at V came to 5 bases and at J to 5 bases, leaving 6 bases not matched to a gene. Here the CDR3 reads CSVRTSGSHEQYF. In DNA, the CDR3 is TGCAGCGTTCGGACTAGCGGATCCCACGAGCAGTACTTC.

V and J are TRBV11-2 and TRBJ2-2, with D perhaps TRBD1 (6 bases). Germline V gene lookup returns CDR1 SGHAT and CDR2 FQNNGV. V was shortened by 1 base and J by 1 base, with 7 bases between the two germline ends. The CDR3 runs 15 residues. CDR3 in DNA: TGTGCCAGCAGCTTAGTGGGACAGAACACCGGGGAGCTGTTTTTT. It specifies CASSLVGQNTGELFF. Together with reference TRBV11-2 and TRBJ2-2, the CDR3 gives the full variable domain: EAGVAQSPRYKIIEKRQSVAFWCNPISGHATLYWYQQILGQGPKLLIQFQNNGVVDDSQLPKDRFSAERLKGVDSTLKIQPAKLEDSAVYLCASSLVGQNTGELFFGEGSRLTVL.

The chain joins TRBV30 to TRBJ2-1, with TRBD2 matching over 7 bases. Germline-derived CDR1 and CDR2 are GTSNPN and SVGIG (reference sequence). Trimming removed 4 bases from V and 6 bases from J; junction bases left unmatched: 9. The CDR3 consists of 14 residues. CDR3 in amino acids: CAWIPGGRPNEQFF. The CDR3 DNA reads as TGTGCCTGGATCCCGGGAGGACGGCCCAATGAGCAGTTCTTC.

This chain joins TRBV3-1 and TRBJ1-1; D ambiguous. Germline V gene data show CDR1 as LGHDT and CDR2 as YNNKEL (reference sequence). The CDR3 is 11 residues long. V gave up 3 bases and J gave up 7 bases, with 6 bases separating them. This chain's CDR3 is CASSQSREAFF. The CDR3 nucleotides are TGTGCCAGCAGCCAGAGCCGTGAAGCTTTCTTT. The full variable domain, its missing parts supplied by reference TRBV3-1 and TRBJ1-1, is DTAVSQTPKYLVTQMGNDKSIKCEQNLGHDTMYWYKQDSKKFLKIMFSYNNKELIINETVPNRFSPKSPDKAHLNLHINSLELGDSAVYFCASSQSREAFFGQGTRLTVV.

This sequence joins TRBV7-2 and TRBJ2-3; D gene uncertain. CDR1 and CDR2 from the germline V gene are SGHTA and FQGNSA. V was trimmed by 5 bases and J by 1 base, leaving 10 bases between them. The CDR3 loop spans 14 amino acids. The CDR3 region is CASSRLTGTDTQYF. CDR3 nucleotides: TGTGCCAGCAGCCGGCTGACTGGCACAGATACGCAGTATTTT.

The rearrangement links TRBV2 to TRBJ1-2, with D perhaps TRBD1 (5 bases). The CDR3 totals 15 residues. Germline CDR1 SNHLY, CDR2 FYNNEI. Between the trimmed V and J ends, which lost 8 bases and 4 bases, there was a span of 20 bases. The chain's CDR3 is CASPRVRGGIYGYTF. CDR3 in DNA: TGTGCCAGCCCTCGTGTGAGGGGAGGGATCTATGGCTACACCTTC.

CDR3 DNA sequence: TGCAGTGCTAGAGGGGCAGGGGATTACGAGCAGTACTTC. It codes for CSARGAGDYEQYF. The chain has TRBV20-1 and TRBJ2-7; D is possibly TRBD1 (6 bases). Germline V gene sequence: CDR1 DFQATT, CDR2 SNEGSKA (reference sequence). The ends were cut back, 1 base at V and 4 bases at J, with 11 bases in the middle. This CDR3 region has 13 residues.

A single count supports this clonotype. V is TRBV30 and J is TRBJ2-1, with 7 bases lining up with TRBD1. The CDR3 runs to 14 residues. CDR1 and CDR2 from the germline V gene are GTSNPN and SVGIG (reference sequence). V trimming: 1 base; J trimming: 8 bases; junction bases outside the gene matches: 8. The CDR3 here is CAWSADRPFDEQFF. The DNA for the CDR3 is TGTGCCTGGAGTGCGGACAGGCCCTTCGATGAGCAGTTCTTC.

The CDR3 DNA follows: TGCAGTGCTGGAGTACTCACAGATACGCAGTATTTT. Its translation is CSAGVLTDTQYF. V and J are TRBV20-1 and TRBJ2-3; no definite D call. Deletions cut 5 bases from V and 2 bases from J, with 8 bases between. The CDR3 has 12 residues. CDR1 and CDR2 from the germline V gene are DFQATT and SNEGSKA (reference sequence).

The V and J genes are TRBV3-1 and TRBJ2-3; 9 bases line up with TRBD2. This CDR3 has 16 amino acids. V lost 1 base, J lost 1 base, and 3 bases stayed unmatched. Looked up from germline, CDR1 is LGHDT and CDR2 is YNNKEL (reference sequence). CDR3 amino acids: CASSQAAGGRTDTQYF. CDR3 bases: TGTGCCAGCAGCCAAGCCGCGGGAGGGCGCACAGATACGCAGTATTTT.

The V call is TRBV29-1, the J call TRBJ2-5; 7 bases are shared with TRBD1. The germline V gene has CDR1 SQVTM and CDR2 ANQGSEA. J was trimmed by 1 base and V by 3 bases; bases with no gene match: 8. This CDR3 has 15 residues. CDR3 nucleotides: TGCAGCGTTGAGGGACACCGGGACAGCCAAGAGACCCAGTACTTC. This sequence encodes CSVEGHRDSQETQYF.

V gene TRBV3-1 combines with J gene TRBJ2-6; D is unclear. This CDR3 is built from 16 residues. Germline V gives CDR1 LGHDT, CDR2 YNNKEL (reference sequence). V was cut by 1 base and J by 0 bases, with 7 bases left in between. This CDR3 reads CASSQVLSSGANVLTF. CDR3 DNA sequence: TGTGCCAGCAGCCAAGTACTCAGCTCTGGGGCCAACGTCCTGACTTTC.

The chain employs TRBV25-1 and TRBJ1-2; TRBD1 might be the D (5 bases). Per germline, CDR1 MGHDK and CDR2 SYGVNS. V shed 1 base and J shed 8 bases, with 11 bases lying between them. The CDR3 covers 13 residues. In DNA form, the CDR3 reads TGTGCCAGCAGTGAATTGCCAGGGAAGGGCTACACCTTC. This encodes CASSELPGKGYTF.

This chain uses TRBV7-7 with TRBJ1-2; D is possibly TRBD1 (5 bases). The CDR3 is 15 residues long. Germline lookup yields CDR1 SSHAT and CDR2 FNYEAQ (reference sequence). Trimming took off 5 bases at V and 0 bases at J, with 13 bases between the two ends. The CDR3 sequence is CASSPRTISNYGYTF. The DNA for the CDR3 is TGTGCCAGCAGCCCCCGGACAATCTCTAACTATGGCTACACCTTC.

This chain links TRBV5-6 with TRBJ2-5, with 8 bases matching TRBD1. The germline V gene encodes CDR1 SGHDT and CDR2 YYEEEE. The CDR3 totals 13 residues. Germline trimming cut 0 bases from V and 5 bases from J; bases unmatched to any gene: 0. CDR3 sequence: CASSLDRGETQYF. The CDR3 nucleotides read TGTGCCAGCAGCTTGGACAGGGGGGAGACCCAGTACTTC.

The chain uses TRBV5-4 and TRBJ1-3; D gene unclear. The CDR3 totals 13 residues. Trimming took off 5 bases at V and 0 bases at J, with 6 bases between the two ends. CDR1 is SGHNT, CDR2 YYREEE, per germline (reference sequence). CDR3 in amino acids: CASRLSSGNTIYF. In DNA, the CDR3 is TGTGCCAGCAGACTAAGCTCTGGAAACACCATATATTTT.

The chain couples TRBV3-1 to TRBJ2-2, with D possibly matching TRBD2 (5 bases). V dropped 5 bases and J dropped 5 bases, with 30 bases sitting between them. The CDR3 contains 20 residues. Germline assignment: CDR1 LGHDT and CDR2 YNNKEL (reference sequence). The chain's CDR3 is CASSYSPGNSNSLTTGELFF. In nucleotides, the CDR3 is TGTGCCAGCAGCTATAGTCCGGGAAATTCCAATTCACTTACTACCGGGGAGCTGTTTTTT. Complete variable domain (other parts from reference TRBV3-1 and TRBJ2-2): DTAVSQTPKYLVTQMGNDKSIKCEQNLGHDTMYWYKQDSKKFLKIMFSYNNKELIINETVPNRFSPKSPDKAHLNLHINSLELGDSAVYFCASSYSPGNSNSLTTGELFFGEGSRLTVL.

The J gene is TRBJ2-5, the V gene TRBV15; D call uncertain. The CDR3 totals 12 residues. V lost 6 bases and J 5 bases, leaving 10 bases between the germline ends. Germline V lookup: CDR1 LNHNV, CDR2 YYDKDF (reference sequence). This chain's CDR3 is CATSLTRETQYF. The CDR3 region has the DNA TGTGCCACCAGTCTGACACGCGAGACCCAGTACTTC.

The V call is TRBV15, the J call TRBJ2-4; the match to TRBD2 covers 10 bases. Germline values: CDR1 LNHNV, CDR2 YYDKDF (reference sequence). J gave up 8 bases and V 5 bases, and 15 bases lay outside the gene matches. The CDR3 is made up of 17 amino acids. The CDR3, as DNA: TGTGCCACCAGCGTCGCGACCACTCTAGCGGGAGAGGACATTCAGTACTTC. Protein sequence: CATSVATTLAGEDIQYF.

This chain links TRBV29-1 with TRBJ1-2; D call uncertain. Germline loops: CDR1 SQVTM, CDR2 ANQGSEA. The CDR3 consists of 11 residues. The V and J ends lost 5 bases and 6 bases respectively, with 10 bases between them. The CDR3 DNA reads as TGCAGCGTTATCCGGGGAGATGGCTACACCTTC. Protein sequence: CSVIRGDGYTF.

The chain recombines TRBV6-5 with TRBJ2-1; D is perhaps TRBD1 (6 bases). CDR1 MNHEY and CDR2 SVGAGI come from the germline V gene. The CDR3 has 14 amino acids. V was clipped by 5 bases and J by 9 bases, with 17 bases between them. The CDR3 spells CASSLLQGIGEQFF. The CDR3 bases are TGTGCCAGCAGTCTCTTACAGGGTATCGGTGAGCAGTTCTTC.

The rearrangement uses TRBV2 and TRBJ2-1; 11 bases map to TRBD2. CDR3 size: 16 residues. V lost 6 bases to trimming and J lost 1 base; unmatched junction nucleotides: 5. Germline CDR1 SNHLY, CDR2 FYNNEI. The CDR3: CASSKTSGASYNEQFF. CDR3 nucleotide sequence: TGTGCCAGCAGCAAGACTAGCGGGGCTTCCTACAATGAGCAGTTCTTC.

The rearrangement links TRBV5-4 to TRBJ2-1; D is unresolved. The CDR3 consists of 14 residues. V gave up 3 bases and J gave up 6 bases, with 13 bases separating them. The germline V gene has CDR1 SGHNT and CDR2 YYREEE (reference sequence). CDR3 loop: CASSSLNGLNEQFF. The CDR3 DNA reads TGTGCCAGCAGCTCATTAAATGGTCTCAATGAGCAGTTCTTC. The full variable domain, its missing parts supplied by reference TRBV5-4 and TRBJ2-1, is ETGVTQSPTHLIKTRGQQVTLRCSSQSGHNTVSWYQQALGQGPQFIFQYYREEENGRGNFPPRFSGLQFPNYSSELNVNALELDDSALYLCASSSLNGLNEQFFGPGTRLTVL.

This rearrangement joins TRBV18 to TRBJ2-1; 8 bases map to TRBD1. Germline trimming cut 5 bases from V and 1 base from J; bases unmatched to any gene: 4. From germline, CDR1 is KGHSH and CDR2 LQKENI. CDR3 length: 15 residues. CDR3 loop: CASSITGGSYNEQFF. The CDR3 DNA is TGTGCCAGCTCAATTACAGGGGGATCCTACAATGAGCAGTTCTTC. Drawing the rest from reference TRBV18 and TRBJ2-1, the complete variable domain is NAGVMQNPRHLVRRRGQEARLRCSPMKGHSHVYWYRQLPEEGLKFMVYLQKENIIDESGMPKERFSAEFPKEGPSILRIQQVVRGDSAAYFCASSITGGSYNEQFFGPGTRLTVL.